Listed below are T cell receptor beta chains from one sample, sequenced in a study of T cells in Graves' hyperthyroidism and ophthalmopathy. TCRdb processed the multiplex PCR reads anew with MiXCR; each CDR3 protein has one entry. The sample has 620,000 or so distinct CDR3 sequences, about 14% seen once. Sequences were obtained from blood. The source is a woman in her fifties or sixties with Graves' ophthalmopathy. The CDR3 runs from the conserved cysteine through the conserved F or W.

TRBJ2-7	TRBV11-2	CASSLAGAAEQYF
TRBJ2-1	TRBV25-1	CASSQSSHNEQFF
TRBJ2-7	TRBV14	CASSQEARTGEQYF
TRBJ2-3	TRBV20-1	CSANEPSTDTQYF
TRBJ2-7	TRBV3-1	CASSQDSYEQYF
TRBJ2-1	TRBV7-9	CASSSFGTPHDEQFF
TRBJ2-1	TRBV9	CASSPQYYNEQFF
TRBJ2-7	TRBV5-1	CASSLRTGGSYEQYF
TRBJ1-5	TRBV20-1	CSARDRQWGNQPQHF
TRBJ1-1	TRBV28	CASSLFGGGNTEAFF
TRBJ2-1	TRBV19	CASGTAYNEQFF
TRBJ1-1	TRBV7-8	CASSRRTAMNTEAFF
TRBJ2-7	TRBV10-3	CAISEGLTYEQYF
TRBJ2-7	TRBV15	CATSRQGSTYEQYF
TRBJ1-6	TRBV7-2	CASSLDNRAYNSPLHF
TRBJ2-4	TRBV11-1	CASSQTSGRVDQYF
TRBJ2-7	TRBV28	CASQGTSGRAAYEQYF
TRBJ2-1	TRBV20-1	CSATSGRAEGFF
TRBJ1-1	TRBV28	CASSLYSGYRENTEAFF
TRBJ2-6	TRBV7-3	CASSLGWGEPWTGANVLTF
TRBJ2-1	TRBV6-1	CASSRGVDRGSNEQFF
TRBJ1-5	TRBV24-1	CATRAHRELYSNQPQHF
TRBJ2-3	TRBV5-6	CASNLDRGITDTQYF
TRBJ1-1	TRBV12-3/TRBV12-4	CASTIHWAEAFF
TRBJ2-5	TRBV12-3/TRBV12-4	CASSSQMYQETQYF
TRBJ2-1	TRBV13	CASSFGSGSYEQFF
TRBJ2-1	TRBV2	CASSVISGRGNEQFF